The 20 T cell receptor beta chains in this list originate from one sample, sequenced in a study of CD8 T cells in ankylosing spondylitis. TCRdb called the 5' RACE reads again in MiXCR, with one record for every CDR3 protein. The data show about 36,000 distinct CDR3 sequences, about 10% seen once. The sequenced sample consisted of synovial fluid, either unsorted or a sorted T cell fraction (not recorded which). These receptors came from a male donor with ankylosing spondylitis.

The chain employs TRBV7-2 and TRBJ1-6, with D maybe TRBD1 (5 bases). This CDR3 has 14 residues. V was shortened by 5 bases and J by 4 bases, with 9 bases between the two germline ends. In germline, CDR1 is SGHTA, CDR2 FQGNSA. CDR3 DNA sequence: TGTGCCAGCAGCCGGGACGGTTATAATTCACCCCTCCACTTT. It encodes CASSRDGYNSPLHF.

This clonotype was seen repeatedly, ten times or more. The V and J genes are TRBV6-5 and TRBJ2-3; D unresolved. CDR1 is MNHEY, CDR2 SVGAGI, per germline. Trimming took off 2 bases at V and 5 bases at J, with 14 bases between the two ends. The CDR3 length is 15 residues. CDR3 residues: CASSYIIDGLDTQYF. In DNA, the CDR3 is TGTGCCAGCAGTTACATAATAGACGGCTTAGATACGCAGTATTTT.

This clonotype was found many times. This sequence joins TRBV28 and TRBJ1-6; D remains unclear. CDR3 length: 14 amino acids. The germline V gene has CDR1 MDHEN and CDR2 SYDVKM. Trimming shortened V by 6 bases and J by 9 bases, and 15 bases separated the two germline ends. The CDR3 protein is CASSLGGSGSPLHF. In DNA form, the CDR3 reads TGTGCCAGCAGCCTAGGAGGATCGGGTTCACCCCTCCACTTT.

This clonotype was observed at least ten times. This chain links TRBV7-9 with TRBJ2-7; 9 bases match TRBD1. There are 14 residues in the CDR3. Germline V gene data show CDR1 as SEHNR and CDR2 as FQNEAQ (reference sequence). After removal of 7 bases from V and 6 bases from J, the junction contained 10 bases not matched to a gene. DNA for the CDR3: TGTGCCAGCACCTCAAGGGACAGGGTTGGCGAGCAGTACTTC. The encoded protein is CASTSRDRVGEQYF. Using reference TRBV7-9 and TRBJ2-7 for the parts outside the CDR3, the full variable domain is DTGVSQNPRHKITKRGQNVTFRCDPISEHNRLYWYRQTLGQGPEFLTYFQNEAQLEKSRLLSDRFSAERPKGSFSTLEIQRTEQGDSAMYLCASTSRDRVGEQYFGPGTRLTVT.

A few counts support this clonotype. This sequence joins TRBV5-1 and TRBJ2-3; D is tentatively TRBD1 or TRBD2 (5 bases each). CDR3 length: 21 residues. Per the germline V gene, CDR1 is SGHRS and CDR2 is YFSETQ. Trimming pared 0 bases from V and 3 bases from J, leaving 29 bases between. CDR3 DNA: TGCGCCAGCAGCTTGGGAACAACCATCGTGTGTTGGGGGAGTGGTACAGATACGCAGTATTTT. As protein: CASSLGTTIVCWGSGTDTQYF.

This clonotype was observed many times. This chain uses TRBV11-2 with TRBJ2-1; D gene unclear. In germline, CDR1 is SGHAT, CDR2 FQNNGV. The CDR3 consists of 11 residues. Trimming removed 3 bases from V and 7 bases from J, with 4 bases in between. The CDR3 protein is CASSLPNEQFF. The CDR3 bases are TGTGCCAGCAGCTTGCCAAATGAGCAGTTCTTC. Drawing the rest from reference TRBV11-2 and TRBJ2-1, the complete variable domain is EAGVAQSPRYKIIEKRQSVAFWCNPISGHATLYWYQQILGQGPKLLIQFQNNGVVDDSQLPKDRFSAERLKGVDSTLKIQPAKLEDSAVYLCASSLPNEQFFGPGTRLTVL.

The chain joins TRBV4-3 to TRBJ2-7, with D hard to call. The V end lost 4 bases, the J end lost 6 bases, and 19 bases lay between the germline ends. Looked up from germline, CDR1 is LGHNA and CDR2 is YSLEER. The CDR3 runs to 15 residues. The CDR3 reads CASSPRHGLPLEQYF. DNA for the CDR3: TGCGCCAGCAGCCCCCGCCACGGGTTACCGCTCGAGCAGTACTTC.

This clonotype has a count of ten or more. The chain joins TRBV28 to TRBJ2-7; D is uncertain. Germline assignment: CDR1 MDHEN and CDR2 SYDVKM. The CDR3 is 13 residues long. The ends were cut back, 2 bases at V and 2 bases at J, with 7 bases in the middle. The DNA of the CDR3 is TGTGCCAGCAGTTTAATCAGAACCTACGAGCAGTACTTC. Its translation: CASSLIRTYEQYF.

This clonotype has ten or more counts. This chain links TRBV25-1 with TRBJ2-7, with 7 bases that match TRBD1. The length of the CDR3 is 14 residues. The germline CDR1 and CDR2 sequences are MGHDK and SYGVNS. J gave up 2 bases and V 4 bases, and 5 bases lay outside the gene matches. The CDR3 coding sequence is TGTGCCAGCAGTGGGGCCGACAGGGCCTACGAGCAGTACTTC. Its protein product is CASSGADRAYEQYF.

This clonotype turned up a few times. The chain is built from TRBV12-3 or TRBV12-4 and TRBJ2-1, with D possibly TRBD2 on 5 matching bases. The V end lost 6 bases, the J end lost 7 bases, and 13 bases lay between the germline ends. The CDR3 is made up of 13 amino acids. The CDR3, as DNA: TGTGCCAGCAGGGCTATACTAGTGAATGAGCAGTTCTTC. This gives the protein CASRAILVNEQFF.

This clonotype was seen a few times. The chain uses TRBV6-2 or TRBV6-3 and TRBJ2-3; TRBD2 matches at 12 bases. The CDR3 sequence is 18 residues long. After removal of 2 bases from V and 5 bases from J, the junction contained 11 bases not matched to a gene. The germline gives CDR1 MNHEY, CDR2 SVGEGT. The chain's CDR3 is CASSYAGGRTSGIDTQYF. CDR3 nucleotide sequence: TGTGCCAGCAGTTACGCTGGGGGCCGGACTAGCGGGATAGATACGCAGTATTTT.

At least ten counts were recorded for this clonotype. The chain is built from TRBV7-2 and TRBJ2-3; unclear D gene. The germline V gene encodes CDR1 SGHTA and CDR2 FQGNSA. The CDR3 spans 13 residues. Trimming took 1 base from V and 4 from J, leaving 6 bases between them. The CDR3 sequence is CASSLGRADTQYF. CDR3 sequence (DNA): TGTGCCAGCAGCTTAGGTCGGGCAGATACGCAGTATTTT. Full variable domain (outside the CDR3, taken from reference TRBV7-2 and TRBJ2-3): GAGVSQSPSNKVTEKGKDVELRCDPISGHTALYWYRQSLGQGLEFLIYFQGNSAPDKSGLPSDRFSAERTGGSVSTLTIQRTQQEDSAVYLCASSLGRADTQYFGPGTRLTVL.

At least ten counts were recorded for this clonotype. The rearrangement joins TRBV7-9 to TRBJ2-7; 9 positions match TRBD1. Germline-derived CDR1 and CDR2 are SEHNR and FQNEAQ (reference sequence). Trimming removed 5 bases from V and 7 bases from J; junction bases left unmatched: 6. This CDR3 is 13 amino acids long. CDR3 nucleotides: TGTGCCAGCAGCAAAGGGACAGGGAAGGAGCAGTACTTC. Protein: CASSKGTGKEQYF.

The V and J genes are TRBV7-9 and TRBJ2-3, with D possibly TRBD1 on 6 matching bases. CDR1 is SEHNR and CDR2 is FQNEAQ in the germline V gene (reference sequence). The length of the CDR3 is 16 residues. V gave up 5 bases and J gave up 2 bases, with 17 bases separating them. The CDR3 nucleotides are TGTGCCAGCAGCCTCAGAGACGGACAGTACACAGATACGCAGTATTTT. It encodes CASSLRDGQYTDTQYF. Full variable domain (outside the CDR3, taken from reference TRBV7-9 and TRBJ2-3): DTGVSQNPRHKITKRGQNVTFRCDPISEHNRLYWYRQTLGQGPEFLTYFQNEAQLEKSRLLSDRFSAERPKGSFSTLEIQRTEQGDSAMYLCASSLRDGQYTDTQYFGPGTRLTVL.

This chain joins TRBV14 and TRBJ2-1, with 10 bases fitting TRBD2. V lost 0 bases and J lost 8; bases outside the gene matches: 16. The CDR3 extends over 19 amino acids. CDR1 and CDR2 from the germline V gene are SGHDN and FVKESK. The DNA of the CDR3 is TGTGCCAGCAGCCAAGATTGGGCTAGCGGGAGTAATAATAGGGATGAGCAGTTCTTC. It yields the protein CASSQDWASGSNNRDEQFF.

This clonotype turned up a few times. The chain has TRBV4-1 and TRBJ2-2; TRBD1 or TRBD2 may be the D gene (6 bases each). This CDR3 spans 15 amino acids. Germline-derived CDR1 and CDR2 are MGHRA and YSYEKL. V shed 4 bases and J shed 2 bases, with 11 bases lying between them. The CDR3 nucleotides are TGCGCCAGCAGCCCCTTCGGGGGCAACACCGGGGAGCTGTTTTTT. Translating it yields CASSPFGGNTGELFF.

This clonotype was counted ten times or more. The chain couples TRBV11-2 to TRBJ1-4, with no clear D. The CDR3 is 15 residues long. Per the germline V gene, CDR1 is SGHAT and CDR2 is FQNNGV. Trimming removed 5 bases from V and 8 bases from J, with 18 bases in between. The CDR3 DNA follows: TGTGCCAGCAGCCCAAACACCCTCCCGAAGGAAAAACTGTTTTTT. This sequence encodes CASSPNTLPKEKLFF.

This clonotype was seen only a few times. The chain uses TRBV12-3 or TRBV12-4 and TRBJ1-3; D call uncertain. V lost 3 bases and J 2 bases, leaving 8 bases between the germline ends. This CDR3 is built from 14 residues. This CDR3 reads CASSFSPPGNTIYF. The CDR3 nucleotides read TGTGCCAGCAGTTTCTCCCCTCCTGGAAACACCATATATTTT.

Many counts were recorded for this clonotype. CDR3 in amino acids: CASSFRGRNQPQHF. CDR3 DNA: TGTGCCAGCAGTTTTCGCGGCCGAAATCAGCCCCAGCATTTT. The J gene is TRBJ1-5, the V gene TRBV12-3 or TRBV12-4; D unresolved. V lost 3 bases and J lost 4, with 10 bases in between. The CDR3 totals 14 residues.

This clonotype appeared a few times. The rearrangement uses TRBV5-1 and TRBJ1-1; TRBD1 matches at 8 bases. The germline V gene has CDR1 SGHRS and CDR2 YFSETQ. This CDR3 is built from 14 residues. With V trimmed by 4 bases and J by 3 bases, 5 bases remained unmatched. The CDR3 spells CASSPGQAYTEAFF. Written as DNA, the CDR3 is TGCGCCAGCAGCCCGGGACAGGCTTACACTGAAGCTTTCTTT.